The sequence of this T cell receptor (beta chain) was determined in a study of blood T cell repertoires in COVID-19. Measured with immunoSEQ multiplex PCR; TCRdb has only the in-frame clones, and not every one. This sample has approximately 150,000 clones, with around 84% found just once. Symptom resolution, clearance, or two negative PCRs marked the recovered donors of Cohort 3. The V and J ends lost 8 bases and 10 bases respectively, with 17 bases between them. CDR1 is LNHDA, CDR2 SQIVND, per germline (reference sequence). CDR3 size: 12 residues. The chain recombines TRBV19 with TRBJ2-5; maybe TRBD1 (5 bases). Material: PBMCs or T cells enriched from blood (not recorded which). The sequence was collected from a man aged 35 to 55 who had recovered from COVID-19. CDR3 residues: CASEDLQAYQYF. The CDR3 bases are TGTGCCAGTGAAGATTTACAGGCATACCAGTACTTC.